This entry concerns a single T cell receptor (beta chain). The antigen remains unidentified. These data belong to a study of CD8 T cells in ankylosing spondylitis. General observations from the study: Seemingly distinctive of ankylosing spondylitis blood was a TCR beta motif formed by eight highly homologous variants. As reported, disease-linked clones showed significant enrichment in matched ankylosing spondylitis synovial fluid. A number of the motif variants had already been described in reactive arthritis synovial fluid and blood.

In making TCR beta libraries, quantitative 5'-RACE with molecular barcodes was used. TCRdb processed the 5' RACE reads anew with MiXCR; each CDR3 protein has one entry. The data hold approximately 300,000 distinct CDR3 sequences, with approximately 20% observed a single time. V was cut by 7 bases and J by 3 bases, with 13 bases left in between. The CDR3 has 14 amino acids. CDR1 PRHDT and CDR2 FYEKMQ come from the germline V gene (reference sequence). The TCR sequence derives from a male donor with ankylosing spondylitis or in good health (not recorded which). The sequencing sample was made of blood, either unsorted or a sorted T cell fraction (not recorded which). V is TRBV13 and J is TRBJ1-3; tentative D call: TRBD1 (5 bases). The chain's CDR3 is CASTINTGGNTIYF. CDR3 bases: TGTGCCAGCACCATAAATACAGGTGGAAACACCATATATTTT.